The 2 T cell receptor beta chains in this list originate from one sample, sequenced in a study of regulatory T cells in long-lasting Graves disease. For TCR beta, libraries came from iRepertoire HTBI primers and Arm-PCR of CDR3 regions. Each CDR3 protein gets one entry after TCRdb re-called the multiplex PCR reads with MiXCR. The sample lists 430,000 or so distinct CDR3 sequences; over 20% were seen once. Indicated time point: persistent/refractory GD, antithyroid drugs over 5 years with positive TRAb. Generation of the TCR library employed RNA extracted from PBMCs. Sequenced here: peripheral blood mononuclear cells (PBMCs), sampled when the disease was refractory, from a patient treated with antithyroid drugs. All receptors come from a female donor with Graves disease.

V and J are TRBV6-1 and TRBJ1-3; D not certain. Looked up from germline, CDR1 is MNHNS and CDR2 is SASEGT. The germline V and J ends were trimmed by 5 bases and 2 bases, with 10 bases remaining between them. The CDR3 is 14 residues long. The CDR3 reads CASSPRVAGNTIYF. CDR3 DNA: TGTGCCAGCAGTCCCCGTGTAGCTGGAAACACCATATATTTT.

About this clonotype itself: The junction does not match germline at one end; this may be a read error. The genes are TRBV18 and TRBJ2-7; 9 positions agree with TRBD2. The CDR3 covers 15 residues. CDR1 and CDR2 from the germline V gene are KGHSH and LQKENI. The CDR3: CASSPGGRGAYEQSF. In DNA, the CDR3 is TGTGCCAGCTCACCAGGCGGGAGGGGCGCGTACGAGCAGTCCTTC.